One and the same sample provided the 2 T cell receptor beta chains below, sequenced in a study of PD-1 blockade in classical Hodgkin lymphoma (dated by TCRdb to 2018 to 2020). Library prep was done by the immunoSEQ multiplex PCR assay. This immuneACCESS table, as held by TCRdb, lists in-frame sequences with V and J called but not all clones. Of the missing ones, under half trace to an unresolved V gene in checked studies; the others have no known cause. The sample table contains roughly 60,000 clones; only one count was recorded for roughly 92% of them. Approximately 8% of the sample is in the top ten clones. This specimen's time point label, per the study, means: cycle 4 day 1 (C4D1), after less than 7 weeks of nivolumab. Every trial patient had relapsed following autologous stem cell transplantation, and prior brentuximab vedotin exposure was what differed among cohorts A, B and C. The material sequenced was peripheral blood mononuclear cells (PBMCs), taken before the fourth cycle of nivolumab. The receptors derive from a human donor with classical Hodgkin lymphoma.

This chain links TRBV19 with TRBJ2-1; TRBD2 agrees at 8 bases. The V gene end was trimmed by 7 bases and the J gene end by 3 bases; junction bases not matched to a gene: 11. CDR1 LNHDA and CDR2 SQIVND come from the germline V gene (reference sequence). This CDR3 spans 16 amino acids. The CDR3 spells CASTLRPGLVYNEQFF. Written as DNA, the CDR3 is TGTGCCAGTACCCTGCGGCCGGGACTAGTCTACAATGAGCAGTTCTTC.

Notes on this clone: Mismatch with germline at one junction end may stem from a read error. The chain recombines TRBV5-1 with TRBJ1-6; D might be TRBD1 (5 bases). CDR3 length: 15 residues. Germline assignment: CDR1 SGHRS and CDR2 YFSETQ. CDR3 amino acids: CASSWGGDNNSPPHF. The CDR3 coding sequence is TGCGCCAGCAGCTGGGGAGGGGATAATAATTCACCCCCCCACTTT.